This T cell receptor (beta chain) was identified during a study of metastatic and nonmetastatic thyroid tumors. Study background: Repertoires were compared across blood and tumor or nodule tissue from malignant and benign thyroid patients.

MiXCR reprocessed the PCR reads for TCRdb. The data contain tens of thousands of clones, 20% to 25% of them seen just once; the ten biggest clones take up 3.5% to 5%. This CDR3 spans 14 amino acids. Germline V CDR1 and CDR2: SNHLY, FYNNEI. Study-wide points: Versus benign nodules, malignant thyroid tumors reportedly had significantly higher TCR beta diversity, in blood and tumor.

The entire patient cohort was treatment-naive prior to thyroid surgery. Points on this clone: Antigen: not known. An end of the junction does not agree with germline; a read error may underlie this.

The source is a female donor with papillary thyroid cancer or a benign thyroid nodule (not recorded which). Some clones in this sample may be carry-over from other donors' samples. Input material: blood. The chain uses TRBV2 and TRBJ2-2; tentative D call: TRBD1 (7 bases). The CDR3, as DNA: TGCGCCAGCAGGGGGGACTGGAACACCGGGGAGCTGTTTTTT. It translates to CASRGDWNTGELFF.